This passage covers 32 T cell receptor beta chains from one sample sequenced in a study of patients and donors after allogeneic stem cell transplantation. TCRdb reprocessed the RT-PCR reads via MiXCR and lists one record per CDR3 protein. The top ten hold 6% of the sample, which has some 960,000 distinct CDR3 sequences, more than 15% seen once. Source material: blood, either unsorted or a sorted T cell fraction (not recorded which). The receptor source for this set is a human donor who was either an allogeneic HSCT recipient or a stem cell or donor lymphocyte infusion donor (not recorded which). It is not recorded whose cells these are; they may come from a transplant donor.

J is TRBJ2-1 and V is TRBV5-1; D perhaps matches TRBD2 (5 bases). Germline values: CDR1 SGHRS, CDR2 YFSETQ. The CDR3 spans 15 residues. Trimming pared 3 bases from V and 4 bases from J, leaving 14 bases between. CDR3 bases: TGCGCCAGCAGCTCCATCGGACTGGGATACAATGAGCAGTTCTTC. Residues: CASSSIGLGYNEQFF.

The table lists this clonotype with many counts. The chain uses TRBV27 and TRBJ2-2; D is possibly TRBD1 (6 bases). Germline CDR1 MNHEY, CDR2 SMNVEV (reference sequence). V was pared by 4 bases and J by 2 bases, with 17 bases between. The CDR3 spans 17 residues. The CDR3 coding sequence is TGTGCCAGCAGTTCCTATGGCACAGGGAGAAACACCGGGGAGCTGTTTTTT. This gives the protein CASSSYGTGRNTGELFF.

This clonotype was detected many times. This rearrangement joins TRBV5-1 to TRBJ2-1, with a possible D match to TRBD1 (7 bases). The ends were cut back, 4 bases at V and 2 bases at J, with 10 bases in the middle. This CDR3 spans 14 amino acids. The germline V gene has CDR1 SGHRS and CDR2 YFSETQ. The CDR3 sequence is CASSGGTAYNEQFF. CDR3 DNA: TGCGCCAGCAGCGGCGGGACAGCCTACAATGAGCAGTTCTTC.

This clonotype was picked up a small number of times. The chain employs TRBV7-6 and TRBJ2-1; D is uncertain. This CDR3 is 16 amino acids long. The germline CDR1 and CDR2 sequences are SGHVS and FNYEAQ. V lost 5 bases and J lost 0, with 14 bases in between. The CDR3 coding sequence is TGTGCCAGCAGCGTGCTGTTTGGTACCTCCTACAATGAGCAGTTCTTC. It codes for CASSVLFGTSYNEQFF.

The V call is TRBV20-1, the J call TRBJ2-7; tentatively, D is TRBD2 (6 bases). CDR3 length equals 12 residues. Trimming removed 7 bases at V and 6 bases at J, with 16 bases between. The germline CDR1 and CDR2 sequences are DFQATT and SNEGSKA (reference sequence). The CDR3 protein is CSGQGGRPEQYF. The DNA of the CDR3 is TGCAGTGGGCAGGGAGGACGGCCCGAGCAGTACTTC.

The chain carries TRBV27 and TRBJ2-2; 9 positions match TRBD2. This CDR3 comprises 15 residues. V lost 2 bases, J lost 7 bases, and 5 bases stayed unmatched. The V gene's germline CDR1 is MNHEY and CDR2 SMNVEV (reference sequence). CDR3 loop: CASSLRGRADGELFF. CDR3 in DNA: TGTGCCAGCAGTTTACGCGGGAGGGCCGACGGGGAGCTGTTTTTT.

There are a few counts of this clonotype. V usage is TRBV12-3 or TRBV12-4 and J usage is TRBJ2-2; 9 bases match TRBD1. The CDR3 length is 15 residues. V lost 5 bases to trimming and J lost 6 bases; unmatched junction nucleotides: 7. The CDR3 protein is CASSPGTGSSGELFF. The DNA for the CDR3 is TGTGCCAGCAGTCCCGGGACAGGGAGTTCCGGGGAGCTGTTTTTT.

This chain connects TRBV12-3 or TRBV12-4 to TRBJ2-1; 8 positions agree with TRBD2. The CDR3 is made up of 17 amino acids. V was pared by 4 bases and J by 0 bases, with 8 bases of the junction left unmatched. In DNA form, the CDR3 reads TGTGCCAGCAGTTCTCAAACTAGCGGACGCTCCTACAATGAGCAGTTCTTC. Translation: CASSSQTSGRSYNEQFF.

This chain links TRBV20-1 with TRBJ2-5; TRBD2 agrees at 14 bases. V was clipped by 3 bases and J by 5 bases; unmatched bases: 8. Germline V gives CDR1 DFQATT, CDR2 SNEGSKA (reference sequence). The CDR3 sequence is 16 residues long. The CDR3 is CSASRLAGGREETQYF. The DNA of the CDR3 is TGCAGTGCTAGTAGACTAGCGGGGGGGCGCGAGGAGACCCAGTACTTC.

This clonotype has ten or more counts. The chain uses TRBV12-3 or TRBV12-4 and TRBJ1-5; D remains unclear. This CDR3 has 15 residues. Trimming stripped 2 bases from V and 7 bases from J, with 15 bases between. In DNA form, the CDR3 reads TGTGCCAGCAGTTTAACGGCAGGACCGACACAGCCCCAGCATTTT. Its protein product is CASSLTAGPTQPQHF.

The table lists this clonotype with a few counts. V usage is TRBV29-1 and J usage is TRBJ2-5, with D unclear. Germline CDR1 is SQVTM and CDR2 is ANQGSEA. Trimming took 4 bases from V and 2 from J, leaving 14 bases between them. CDR3 length equals 14 residues. The CDR3 loop is CSVVRVRAQETQYF. CDR3 nucleotides: TGCAGCGTTGTCCGGGTCCGAGCTCAAGAGACCCAGTACTTC.

There are a few counts of this clonotype. The chain joins TRBV20-1 to TRBJ1-2; D is perhaps TRBD1 (6 bases). This CDR3 is 13 amino acids long. V lost 5 bases, J lost 6 bases, and 16 bases lay in between. From germline, CDR1 is DFQATT and CDR2 SNEGSKA (reference sequence). CDR3 in DNA: TGCAGTGCTGGACGACAGGCCGCCCATGGCTACACCTTC. Translating it yields CSAGRQAAHGYTF.

The J gene is TRBJ2-5, the V gene TRBV4-3, with 8 bases matching TRBD1. The germline V gene has CDR1 LGHNA and CDR2 YSLEER. This CDR3 is 15 amino acids long. Germline trimming cut 3 bases from V and 5 bases from J; bases unmatched to any gene: 8. DNA of the CDR3: TGCGCCAGCAGCCAGGCCTCAGGGGGCGGGGAGACCCAGTACTTC. Amino acids: CASSQASGGGETQYF.

This clonotype showed up many times. This chain uses TRBV5-1 with TRBJ2-1; no clear D. The germline V gene encodes CDR1 SGHRS and CDR2 YFSETQ. The CDR3 is made up of 14 amino acids. Trimming took off 5 bases at V and 0 bases at J, with 9 bases between the two ends. The CDR3 DNA reads as TGCGCCAGCAGTTATGATAGCTCCTACAATGAGCAGTTCTTC. Translated, it gives CASSYDSSYNEQFF.

This clonotype was detected many times. This sequence joins TRBV9 and TRBJ1-2; D might be TRBD1 (5 bases). Trimming shortened V by 2 bases and J by 3 bases, and 11 bases separated the two germline ends. This CDR3 has 14 residues. Looked up from germline, CDR1 is SGDLS and CDR2 is YYNGEE. The CDR3 is CASSVTATHYGYTF. Written as DNA, the CDR3 is TGTGCCAGCAGCGTGACAGCTACTCACTATGGCTACACCTTC.

This chain connects TRBV15 to TRBJ1-5; D is ambiguous. Looked up from germline, CDR1 is LNHNV and CDR2 is YYDKDF (reference sequence). The CDR3 spans 14 residues. V lost 1 base, J lost 8 bases, and 12 bases lay in between. This CDR3 is CATSRVYSGEPQHF. CDR3 sequence (DNA): TGTGCCACCAGCAGAGTCTACTCCGGTGAGCCCCAGCATTTT.

This clonotype was found a few times. This chain links TRBV27 with TRBJ2-7; D unresolved. V lost 0 bases, J lost 0 bases, and 6 bases lay in between. Germline V gives CDR1 MNHEY, CDR2 SMNVEV (reference sequence). The CDR3 is made up of 14 amino acids. The CDR3 protein is CASSLSADSYEQYF. The CDR3 nucleotides are TGTGCCAGCAGTTTATCGGCGGACTCCTACGAGCAGTACTTC.

This chain connects TRBV6-2 or TRBV6-3 to TRBJ2-5, with D uncertain. This CDR3 comprises 15 residues. The ends were cut back, 2 bases at V and 2 bases at J, with 12 bases in the middle. The V gene's germline CDR1 is MNHEY and CDR2 SVGEGT. In DNA form, the CDR3 reads TGTGCCAGCAGTTACGACCGAGTGTTTCAAGAGACCCAGTACTTC. Its translation is CASSYDRVFQETQYF.

This clonotype showed up just a few times. The rearrangement uses TRBV7-6 and TRBJ1-1; no clear D gene. The V gene's germline CDR1 is SGHVS and CDR2 FNYEAQ. V lost 0 bases and J 10 bases, leaving 18 bases between the germline ends. The CDR3 contains 15 residues. CDR3 DNA: TGTGCCAGCAGCTTAGCGCAGGACTCCTCGGACGTAGCTTTCTTT. This encodes CASSLAQDSSDVAFF.

V gene TRBV15 combines with J gene TRBJ2-1; 8 nucleotides line up with TRBD2. The CDR3 has 16 residues. Germline V CDR1 and CDR2: LNHNV, YYDKDF (reference sequence). With 3 bases clipped from V and 8 bases from J, the junction kept 12 bases outside the gene matches. CDR3 bases: TGTGCCACCAGCAGGCCGGCGGGGGGTGAGGGCGATGAGCAGTTCTTC. It specifies CATSRPAGGEGDEQFF.

This clonotype has more than one count but fewer than ten. The chain combines TRBV12-3 or TRBV12-4 with TRBJ1-2, with D possibly matching TRBD1 (5 bases). V lost 6 bases, J lost 8 bases, and 16 bases lay in between. CDR3 length equals 13 residues. The DNA for the CDR3 is TGTGCCAGCAGCTCGGGGGGTAGTGGCGGCTACACCTTC. Encoded protein: CASSSGGSGGYTF.

The chain links TRBV6-5 to TRBJ1-1; D is perhaps TRBD1 (6 bases). The length of the CDR3 is 17 residues. Trimming removed 0 bases at V and 4 bases at J, with 18 bases between. In germline, CDR1 is MNHEY, CDR2 SVGAGI. The CDR3 protein is CASSYSWGPEMVTEAFF. The CDR3 DNA reads as TGTGCCAGCAGTTACTCATGGGGGCCTGAGATGGTCACTGAAGCTTTCTTT.

Many counts were recorded for this clonotype. This chain links TRBV12-3 or TRBV12-4 with TRBJ2-5, with 8 bases that match TRBD2. The CDR3 contains 15 residues. Trimming removed 6 bases from V and 4 bases from J; junction bases left unmatched: 10. Here the CDR3 reads CASSRQTGGGETQYF. CDR3 sequence (DNA): TGTGCCAGCAGCCGGCAAACGGGAGGGGGAGAGACCCAGTACTTC.

This clonotype came up a few times. The rearrangement links TRBV7-9 to TRBJ1-1, with 7 nucleotides matching TRBD1. The germline V gene encodes CDR1 SEHNR and CDR2 FQNEAQ (reference sequence). Losses at the gene ends were 1 base for V and 6 bases for J; bases not matched to a gene: 2. The CDR3 is 13 amino acids. CDR3 protein: CASSLGDRSEAFF. The CDR3, as DNA: TGTGCCAGCAGCTTAGGGGACAGATCTGAAGCTTTCTTT.

This clonotype was counted only a few times. This chain uses TRBV20-1 with TRBJ2-7, with D unclear. The CDR3 is 12 amino acids. Trimming removed 1 base from V and 4 bases from J, with 8 bases in between. Germline CDR1 DFQATT, CDR2 SNEGSKA (reference sequence). CDR3 loop: CSARAWGYEQYF. The CDR3 coding sequence is TGCAGTGCTAGAGCATGGGGATACGAGCAGTACTTC.

This clonotype was seen only a few times. This sequence joins TRBV29-1 and TRBJ2-3; 8 bases match TRBD1. Germline CDR1 SQVTM, CDR2 ANQGSEA. V dropped 7 bases and J dropped 4; count of bases not matched to a gene: 10. The CDR3 contains 14 residues. The CDR3 nucleotides read TGCAGCGGAAGCAGGGGGCAGGTTTCAGATACGCAGTATTTT. The encoded protein is CSGSRGQVSDTQYF.

The genes are TRBV29-1 and TRBJ2-7, with 10 bases identical to TRBD1. The CDR3 contains 17 residues. J lost 2 bases, V lost 6 bases, and 16 bases had no gene match. Germline CDR1 and CDR2: SQVTM and ANQGSEA. This chain's CDR3 is CSVSWWDRGKIAYEQYF. CDR3 bases: TGCAGCGTGTCCTGGTGGGACAGGGGAAAGATCGCCTACGAGCAGTACTTC.

V is TRBV20-1 and J is TRBJ1-2, with 12 bases fitting TRBD1. The CDR3 runs 14 residues. The J segment lost 6 bases and the V segment lost 5 bases, leaving 7 bases of the junction unmatched. Germline V CDR1 and CDR2: DFQATT, SNEGSKA (reference sequence). The CDR3 coding sequence is TGCAGTGCTGCCGGGACAGGGGGCAGGAATGGCTACACCTTC. Translated: CSAAGTGGRNGYTF.

The V call is TRBV29-1, the J call TRBJ2-3; D is possibly TRBD1 or TRBD2 (5 bases each). This CDR3 comprises 13 residues. The V gene lost 7 bases and the J gene lost 6 bases, with 17 bases spanning the gap. Germline V gene sequence: CDR1 SQVTM, CDR2 ANQGSEA. CDR3 loop: CSARAGLTDTQYF. In DNA, the CDR3 is TGCAGCGCGCGGGCAGGGTTAACGGATACGCAGTATTTT.

The chain joins TRBV6-6 to TRBJ2-7, with D unresolved. Germline CDR1 is MNHNY and CDR2 is SVGAGI (reference sequence). Trimming removed 2 bases from V and 2 bases from J, with 4 bases in between. The CDR3 has 12 amino acids. The CDR3 DNA follows: TGTGCCAGCAGTTACCTCCCCTACGAGCAGTACTTC. Translation gives CASSYLPYEQYF.

This chain links TRBV6-1 with TRBJ2-3, with TRBD1 matching over 7 bases. This CDR3 has 15 amino acids. Germline V gene sequence: CDR1 MNHNS, CDR2 SASEGT. V lost 6 bases, J lost 0 bases, and 6 bases stayed unmatched. The CDR3 sequence is CASRRGQSSTDTQYF. The CDR3 nucleotides are TGTGCCAGCAGGAGGGGGCAGTCTAGCACAGATACGCAGTATTTT.

This clonotype turned up a few times. V gene TRBV9 combines with J gene TRBJ2-2; TRBD1 might be the D (6 bases). This CDR3 has 13 amino acids. Trimming removed 2 bases from V and 7 bases from J, with 9 bases in between. Germline V gene data show CDR1 as SGDLS and CDR2 as YYNGEE. The CDR3 region has the DNA TGTGCCAGCAGCGTCCGGACAGACGGGGAGCTGTTTTTT. As protein: CASSVRTDGELFF.